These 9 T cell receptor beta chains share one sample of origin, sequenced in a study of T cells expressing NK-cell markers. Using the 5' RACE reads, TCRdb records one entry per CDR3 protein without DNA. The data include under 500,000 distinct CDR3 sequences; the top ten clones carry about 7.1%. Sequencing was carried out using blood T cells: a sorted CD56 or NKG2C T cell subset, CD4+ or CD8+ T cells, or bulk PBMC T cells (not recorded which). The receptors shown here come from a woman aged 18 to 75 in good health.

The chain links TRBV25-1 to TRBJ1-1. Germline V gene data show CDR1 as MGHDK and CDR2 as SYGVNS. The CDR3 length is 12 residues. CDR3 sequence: CASSRRNTEAFF.

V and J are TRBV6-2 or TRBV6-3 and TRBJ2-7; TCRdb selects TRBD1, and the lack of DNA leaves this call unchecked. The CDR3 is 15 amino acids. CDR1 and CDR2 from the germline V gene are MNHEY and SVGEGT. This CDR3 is CASSYQGPTTYEQYF.

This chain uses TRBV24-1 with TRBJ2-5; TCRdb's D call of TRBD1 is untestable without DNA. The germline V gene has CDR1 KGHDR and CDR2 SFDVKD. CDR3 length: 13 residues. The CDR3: CATRQTGEETQYF.

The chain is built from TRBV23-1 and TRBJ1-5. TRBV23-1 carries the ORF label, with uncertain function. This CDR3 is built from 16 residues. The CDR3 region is CASSPREVYSNQPQHF.

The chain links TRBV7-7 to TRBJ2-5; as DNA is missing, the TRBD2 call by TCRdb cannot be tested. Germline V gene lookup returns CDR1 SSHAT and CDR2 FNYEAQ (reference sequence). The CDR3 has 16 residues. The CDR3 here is CASSLGASGGQETQYF.

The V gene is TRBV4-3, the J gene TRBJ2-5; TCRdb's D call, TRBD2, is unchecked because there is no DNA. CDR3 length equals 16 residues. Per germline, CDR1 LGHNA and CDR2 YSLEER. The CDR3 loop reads CASARTSGNPQETQYF.

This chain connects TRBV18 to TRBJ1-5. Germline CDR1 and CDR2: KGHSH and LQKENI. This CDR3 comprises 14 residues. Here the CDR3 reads CASSPRDGDQPQHF. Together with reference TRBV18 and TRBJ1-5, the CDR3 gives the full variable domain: NAGVMQNPRHLVRRRGQEARLRCSPMKGHSHVYWYRQLPEEGLKFMVYLQKENIIDESGMPKERFSAEFPKEGPSILRIQQVVRGDSAAYFCASSPRDGDQPQHFGDGTRLSIL.

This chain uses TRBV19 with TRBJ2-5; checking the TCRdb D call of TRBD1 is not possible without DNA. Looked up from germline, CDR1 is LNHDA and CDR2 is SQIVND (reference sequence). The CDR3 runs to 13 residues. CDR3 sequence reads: CASSIRDRETQYF.

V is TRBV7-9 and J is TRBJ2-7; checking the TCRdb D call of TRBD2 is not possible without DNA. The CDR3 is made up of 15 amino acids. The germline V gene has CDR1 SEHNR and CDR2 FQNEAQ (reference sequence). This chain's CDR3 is CASSLEWEGLYEQYF.